This T cell receptor beta chain was captured in a study of blood T cell repertoires in COVID-19. Original methodology: Amplification from reference gene primers served as the basis for estimated nucleated cell counts. This table comes from immunoSEQ multiplex PCR, and its TCRdb copy is limited to in-frame clones, with some not included. Clone size and the V and J calls come from that table; the DNA yielded D and trimming. The sample lists approximately 330,000 clones, around 90% occurring once. Trimming took 1 base from V and 6 from J, leaving 6 bases between them. Germline V gene lookup returns CDR1 DFQATT and CDR2 SNEGSKA (reference sequence). This CDR3 region has 11 residues.

The clonotype originates from a woman between 40 and 50 years old with COVID-19, enrolled during active disease. Sequencing was done on a sample of peripheral blood. The V and J genes are TRBV20-1 and TRBJ1-2; D is unresolved. The DNA of the CDR3 is TGCAGTGCTAGAGGAGGGCATGGCTACACCTTC. It translates to CSARGGHGYTF.